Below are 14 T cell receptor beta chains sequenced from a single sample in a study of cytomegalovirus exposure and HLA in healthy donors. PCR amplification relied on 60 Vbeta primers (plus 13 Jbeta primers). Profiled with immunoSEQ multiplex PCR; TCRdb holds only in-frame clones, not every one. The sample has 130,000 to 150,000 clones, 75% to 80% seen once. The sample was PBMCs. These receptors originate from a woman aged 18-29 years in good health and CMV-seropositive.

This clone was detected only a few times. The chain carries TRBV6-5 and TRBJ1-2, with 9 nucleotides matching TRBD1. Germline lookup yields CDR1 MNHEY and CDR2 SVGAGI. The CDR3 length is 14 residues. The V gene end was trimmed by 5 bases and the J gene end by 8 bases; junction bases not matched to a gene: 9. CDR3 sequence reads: CASSRNRGQEGYTF. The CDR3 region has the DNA TGTGCCAGCAGTCGCAACAGGGGGCAGGAGGGCTACACCTTC.

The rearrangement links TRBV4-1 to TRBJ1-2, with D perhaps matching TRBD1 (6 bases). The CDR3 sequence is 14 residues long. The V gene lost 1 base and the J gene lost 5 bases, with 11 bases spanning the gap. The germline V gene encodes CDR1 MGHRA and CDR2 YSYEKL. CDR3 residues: CASSQGDIRYGYTF. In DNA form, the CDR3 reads TGCGCCAGCAGCCAAGGGGACATCCGATATGGCTACACCTTC.

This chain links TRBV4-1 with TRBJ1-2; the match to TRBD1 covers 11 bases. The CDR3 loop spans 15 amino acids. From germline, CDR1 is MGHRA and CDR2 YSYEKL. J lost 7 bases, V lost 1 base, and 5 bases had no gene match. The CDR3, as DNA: TGCGCCAGCAGCCAAGTTAAGGGGACAGGGGGTGGCTACACCTTC. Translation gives CASSQVKGTGGGYTF.

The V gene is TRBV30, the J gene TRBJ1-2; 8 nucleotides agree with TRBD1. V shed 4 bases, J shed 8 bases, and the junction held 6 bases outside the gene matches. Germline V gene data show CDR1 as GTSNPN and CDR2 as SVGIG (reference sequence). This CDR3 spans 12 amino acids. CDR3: CAWNQGAYGYTF. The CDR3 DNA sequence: TGTGCCTGGAACCAGGGGGCCTACGGCTACACCTTC.

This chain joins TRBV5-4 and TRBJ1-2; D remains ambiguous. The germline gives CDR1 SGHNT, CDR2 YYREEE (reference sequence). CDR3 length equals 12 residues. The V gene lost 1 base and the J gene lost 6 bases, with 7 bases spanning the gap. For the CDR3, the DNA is TGTGCCAGCAGCTTGTCCGGAGATGGCTACACCTTC. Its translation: CASSLSGDGYTF. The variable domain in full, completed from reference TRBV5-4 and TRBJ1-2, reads ETGVTQSPTHLIKTRGQQVTLRCSSQSGHNTVSWYQQALGQGPQFIFQYYREEENGRGNFPPRFSGLQFPNYSSELNVNALELDDSALYLCASSLSGDGYTFGSGTRLTVV.

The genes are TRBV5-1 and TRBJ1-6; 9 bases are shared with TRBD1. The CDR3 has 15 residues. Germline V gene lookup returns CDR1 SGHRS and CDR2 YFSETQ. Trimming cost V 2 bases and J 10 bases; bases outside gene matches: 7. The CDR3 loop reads CASSFGQGQGSPLHF. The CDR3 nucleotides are TGCGCCAGCAGCTTTGGGCAGGGACAGGGCTCACCCCTCCACTTT. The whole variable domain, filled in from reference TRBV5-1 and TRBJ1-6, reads KAGVTQTPRYLIKTRGQQVTLSCSPISGHRSVSWYQQTPGQGLQFLFEYFSETQRNKGNFPGRFSGRQFSNSRSEMNVSTLELGDSALYLCASSFGQGQGSPLHFGNGTRLTVT.

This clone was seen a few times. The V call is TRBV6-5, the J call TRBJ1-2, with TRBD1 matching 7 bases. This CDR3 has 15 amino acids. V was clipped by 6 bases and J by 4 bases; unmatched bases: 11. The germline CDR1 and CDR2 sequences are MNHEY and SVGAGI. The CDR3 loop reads CASRKPDRVGYGYTF. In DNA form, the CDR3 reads TGTGCCAGCAGAAAACCTGACAGGGTCGGCTATGGCTACACCTTC.

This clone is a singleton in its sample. CDR3 coding DNA: TGTGCCAGCAAAGTGACGGAGAGCTCCTACAATGAGCAGTTCTTC. Residues: CASKVTESSYNEQFF. V is TRBV6-1 and J is TRBJ2-1; no clear D. This CDR3 is built from 15 residues. V was pared by 7 bases and J by 0 bases, with 13 bases between. Germline assignment: CDR1 MNHNS and CDR2 SASEGT.

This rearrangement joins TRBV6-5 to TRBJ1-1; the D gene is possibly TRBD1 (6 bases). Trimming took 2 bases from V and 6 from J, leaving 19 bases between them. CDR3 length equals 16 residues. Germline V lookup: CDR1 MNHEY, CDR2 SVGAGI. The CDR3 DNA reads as TGTGCCAGCAGTTACAGACACGGGTGGGGGCTTGCTGAAGCTTTCTTT. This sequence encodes CASSYRHGWGLAEAFF.

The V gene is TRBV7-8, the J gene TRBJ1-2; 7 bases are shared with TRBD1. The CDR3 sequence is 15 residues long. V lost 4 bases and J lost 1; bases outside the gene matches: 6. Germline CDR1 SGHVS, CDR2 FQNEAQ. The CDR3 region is CASSSTGTVNYGYTF. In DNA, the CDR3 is TGTGCCAGCAGCTCGACAGGGACGGTTAACTATGGCTACACCTTC.

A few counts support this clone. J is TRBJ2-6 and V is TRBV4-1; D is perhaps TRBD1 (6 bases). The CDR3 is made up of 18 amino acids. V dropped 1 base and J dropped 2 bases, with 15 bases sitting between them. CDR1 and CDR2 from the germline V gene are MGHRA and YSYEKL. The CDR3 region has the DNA TGCGCCAGCAGCCAAGCCGTGCCGGGACAAACTGGGGCCAACGTCCTGACTTTC. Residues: CASSQAVPGQTGANVLTF.

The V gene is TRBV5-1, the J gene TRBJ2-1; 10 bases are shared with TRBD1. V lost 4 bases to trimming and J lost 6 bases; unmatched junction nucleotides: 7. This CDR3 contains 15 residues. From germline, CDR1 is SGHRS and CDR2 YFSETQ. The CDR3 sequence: CASSGGTGVGNEQFF. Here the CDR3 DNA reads TGCGCCAGCAGCGGCGGGACAGGGGTCGGCAATGAGCAGTTCTTC.

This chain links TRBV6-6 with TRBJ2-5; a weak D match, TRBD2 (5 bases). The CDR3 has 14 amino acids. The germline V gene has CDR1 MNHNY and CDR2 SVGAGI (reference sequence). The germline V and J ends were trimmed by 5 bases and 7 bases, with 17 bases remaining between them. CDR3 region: CASSPDSLLGTQYF. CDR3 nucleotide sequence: TGTGCCAGCAGTCCGGACTCTCTCCTTGGGACCCAGTACTTC.

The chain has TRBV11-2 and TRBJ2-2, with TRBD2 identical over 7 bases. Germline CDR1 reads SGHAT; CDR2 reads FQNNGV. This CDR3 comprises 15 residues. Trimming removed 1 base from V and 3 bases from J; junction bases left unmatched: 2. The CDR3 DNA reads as TGTGCCAGCAGCTTAGTGGCGGGGGACACCGGGGAGCTGTTTTTT. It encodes CASSLVAGDTGELFF.